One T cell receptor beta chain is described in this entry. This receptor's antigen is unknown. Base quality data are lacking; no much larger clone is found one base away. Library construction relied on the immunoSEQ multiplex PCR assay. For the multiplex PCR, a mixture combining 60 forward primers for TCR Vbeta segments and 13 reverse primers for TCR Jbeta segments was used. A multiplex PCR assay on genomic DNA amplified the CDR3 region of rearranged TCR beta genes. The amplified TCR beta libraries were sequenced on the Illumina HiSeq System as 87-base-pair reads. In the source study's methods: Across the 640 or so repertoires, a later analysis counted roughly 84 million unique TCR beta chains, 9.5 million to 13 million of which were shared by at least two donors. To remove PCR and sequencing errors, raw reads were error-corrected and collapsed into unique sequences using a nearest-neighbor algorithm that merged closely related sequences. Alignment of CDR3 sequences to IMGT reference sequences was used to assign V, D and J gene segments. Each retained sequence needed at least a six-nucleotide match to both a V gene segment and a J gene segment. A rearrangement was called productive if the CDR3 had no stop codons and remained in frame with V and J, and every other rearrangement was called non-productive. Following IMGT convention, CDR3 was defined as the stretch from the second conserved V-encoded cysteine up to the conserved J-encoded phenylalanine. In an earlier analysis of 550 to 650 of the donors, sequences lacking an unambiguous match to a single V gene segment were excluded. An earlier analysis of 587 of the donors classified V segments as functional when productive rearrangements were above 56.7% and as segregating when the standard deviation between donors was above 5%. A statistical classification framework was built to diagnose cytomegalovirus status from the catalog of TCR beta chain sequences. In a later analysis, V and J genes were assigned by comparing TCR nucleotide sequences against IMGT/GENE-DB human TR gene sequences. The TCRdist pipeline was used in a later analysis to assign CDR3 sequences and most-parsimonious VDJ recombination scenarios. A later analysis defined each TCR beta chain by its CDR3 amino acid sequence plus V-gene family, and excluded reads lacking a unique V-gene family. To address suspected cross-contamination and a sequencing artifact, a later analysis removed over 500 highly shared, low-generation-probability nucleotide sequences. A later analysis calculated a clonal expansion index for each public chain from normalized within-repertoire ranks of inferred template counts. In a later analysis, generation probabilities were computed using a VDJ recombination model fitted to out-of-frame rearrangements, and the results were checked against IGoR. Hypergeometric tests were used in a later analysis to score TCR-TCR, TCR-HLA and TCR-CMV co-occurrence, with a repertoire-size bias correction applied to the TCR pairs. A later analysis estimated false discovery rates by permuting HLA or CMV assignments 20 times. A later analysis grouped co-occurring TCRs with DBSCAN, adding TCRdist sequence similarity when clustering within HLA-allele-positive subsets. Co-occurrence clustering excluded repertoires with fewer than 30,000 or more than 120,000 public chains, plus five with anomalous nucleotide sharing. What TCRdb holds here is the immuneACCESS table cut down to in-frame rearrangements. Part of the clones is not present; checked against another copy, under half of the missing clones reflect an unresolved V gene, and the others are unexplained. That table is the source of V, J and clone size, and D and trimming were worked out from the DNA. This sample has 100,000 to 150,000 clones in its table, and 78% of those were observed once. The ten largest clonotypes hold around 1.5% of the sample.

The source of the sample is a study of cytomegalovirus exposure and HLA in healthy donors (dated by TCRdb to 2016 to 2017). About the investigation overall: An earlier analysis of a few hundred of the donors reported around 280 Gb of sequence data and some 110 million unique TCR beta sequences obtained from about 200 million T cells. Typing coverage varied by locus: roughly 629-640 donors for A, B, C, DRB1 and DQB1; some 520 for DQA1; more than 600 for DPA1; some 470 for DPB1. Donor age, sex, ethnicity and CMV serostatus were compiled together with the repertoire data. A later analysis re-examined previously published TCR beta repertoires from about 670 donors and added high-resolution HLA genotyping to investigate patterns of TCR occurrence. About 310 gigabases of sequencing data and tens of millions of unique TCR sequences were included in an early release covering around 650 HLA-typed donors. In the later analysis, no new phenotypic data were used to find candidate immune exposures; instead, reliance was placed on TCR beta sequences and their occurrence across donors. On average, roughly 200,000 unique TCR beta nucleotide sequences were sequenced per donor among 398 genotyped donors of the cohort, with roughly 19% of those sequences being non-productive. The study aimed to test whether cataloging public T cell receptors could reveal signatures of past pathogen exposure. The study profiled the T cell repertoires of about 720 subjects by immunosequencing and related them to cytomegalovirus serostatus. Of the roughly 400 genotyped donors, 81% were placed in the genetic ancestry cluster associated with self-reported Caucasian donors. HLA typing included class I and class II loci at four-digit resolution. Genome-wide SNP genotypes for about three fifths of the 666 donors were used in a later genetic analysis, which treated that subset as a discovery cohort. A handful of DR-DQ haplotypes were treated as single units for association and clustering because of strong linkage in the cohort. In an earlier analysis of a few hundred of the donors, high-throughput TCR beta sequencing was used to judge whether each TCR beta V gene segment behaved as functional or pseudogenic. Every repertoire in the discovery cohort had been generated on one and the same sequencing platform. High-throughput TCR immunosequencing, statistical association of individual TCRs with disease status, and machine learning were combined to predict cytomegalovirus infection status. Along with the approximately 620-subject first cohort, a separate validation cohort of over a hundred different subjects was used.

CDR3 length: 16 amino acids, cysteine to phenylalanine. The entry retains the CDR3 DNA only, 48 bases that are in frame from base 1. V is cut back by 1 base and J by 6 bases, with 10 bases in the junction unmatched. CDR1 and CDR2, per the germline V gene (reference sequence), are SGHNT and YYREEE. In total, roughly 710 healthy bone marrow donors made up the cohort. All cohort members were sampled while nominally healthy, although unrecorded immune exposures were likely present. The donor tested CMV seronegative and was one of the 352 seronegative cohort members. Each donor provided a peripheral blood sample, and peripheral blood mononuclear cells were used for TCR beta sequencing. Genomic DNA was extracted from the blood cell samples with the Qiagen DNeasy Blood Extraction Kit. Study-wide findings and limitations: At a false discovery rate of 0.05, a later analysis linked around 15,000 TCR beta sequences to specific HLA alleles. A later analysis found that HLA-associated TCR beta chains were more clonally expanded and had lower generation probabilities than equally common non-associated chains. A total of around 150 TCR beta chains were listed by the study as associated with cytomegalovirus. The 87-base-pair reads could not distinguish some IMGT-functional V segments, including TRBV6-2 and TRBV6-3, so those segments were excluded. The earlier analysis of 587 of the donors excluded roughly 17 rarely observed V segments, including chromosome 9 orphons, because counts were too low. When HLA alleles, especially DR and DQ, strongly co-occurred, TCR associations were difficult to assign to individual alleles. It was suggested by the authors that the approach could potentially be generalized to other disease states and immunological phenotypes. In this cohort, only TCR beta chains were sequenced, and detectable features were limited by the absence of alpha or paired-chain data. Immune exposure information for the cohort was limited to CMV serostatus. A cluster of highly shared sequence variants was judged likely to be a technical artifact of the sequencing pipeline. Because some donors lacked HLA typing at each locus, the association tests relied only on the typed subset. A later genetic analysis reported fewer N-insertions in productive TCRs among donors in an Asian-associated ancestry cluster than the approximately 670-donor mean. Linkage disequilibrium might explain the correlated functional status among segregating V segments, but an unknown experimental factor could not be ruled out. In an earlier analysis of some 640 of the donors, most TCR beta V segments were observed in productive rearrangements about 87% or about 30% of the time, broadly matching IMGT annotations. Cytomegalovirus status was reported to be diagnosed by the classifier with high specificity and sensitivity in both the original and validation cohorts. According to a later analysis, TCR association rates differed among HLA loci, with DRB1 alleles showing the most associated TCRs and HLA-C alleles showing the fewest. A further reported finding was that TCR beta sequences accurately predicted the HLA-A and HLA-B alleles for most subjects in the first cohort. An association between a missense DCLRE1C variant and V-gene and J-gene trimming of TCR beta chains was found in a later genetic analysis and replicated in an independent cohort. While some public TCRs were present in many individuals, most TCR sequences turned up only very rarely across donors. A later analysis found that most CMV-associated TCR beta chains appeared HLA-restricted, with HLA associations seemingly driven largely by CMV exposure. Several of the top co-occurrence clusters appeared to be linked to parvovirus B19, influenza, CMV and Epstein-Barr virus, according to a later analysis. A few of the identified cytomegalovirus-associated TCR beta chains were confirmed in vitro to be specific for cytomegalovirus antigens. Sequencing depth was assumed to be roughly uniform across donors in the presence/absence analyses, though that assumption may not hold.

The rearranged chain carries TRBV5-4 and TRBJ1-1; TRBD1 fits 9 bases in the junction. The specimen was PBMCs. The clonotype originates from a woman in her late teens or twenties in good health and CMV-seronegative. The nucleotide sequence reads TGTGCCAGCAGCTTGTATTCAGGGGGACAGGGCGCTGAAGCTTTCTTT. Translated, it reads CASSLYSGGQGAEAFF. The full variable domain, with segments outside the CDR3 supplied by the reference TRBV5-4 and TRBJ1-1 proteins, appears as ETGVTQSPTHLIKTRGQQVTLRCSSQSGHNTVSWYQQALGQGPQFIFQYYREEENGRGNFPPRFSGLQFPNYSSELNVNALELDDSALYLCASSLYSGGQGAEAFFGQGTRLTVV.